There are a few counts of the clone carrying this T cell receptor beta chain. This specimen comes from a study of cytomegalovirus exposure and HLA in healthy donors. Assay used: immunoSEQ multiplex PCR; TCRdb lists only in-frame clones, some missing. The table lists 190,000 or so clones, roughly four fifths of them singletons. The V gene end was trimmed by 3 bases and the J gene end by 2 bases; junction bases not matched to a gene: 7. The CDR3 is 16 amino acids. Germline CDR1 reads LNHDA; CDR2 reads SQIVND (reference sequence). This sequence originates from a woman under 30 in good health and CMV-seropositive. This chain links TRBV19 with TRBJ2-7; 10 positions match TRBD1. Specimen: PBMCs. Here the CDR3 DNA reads TGTGCCAGTAGTATGCGCGGGACAGGGGCGACCTACGAGCAGTACTTC. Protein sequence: CASSMRGTGATYEQYF.